Reported below is one TCR beta chain. Its antigen is still unknown. The data belong to a study of cytomegalovirus exposure and HLA in healthy donors. Whole-study results and caveats: CMV serostatus was the sole immune exposure information available. Testing in vitro showed a few CMV-associated chains specific for CMV antigens. Associated with cytomegalovirus, according to the listing, were 150 to 200 TCR beta chains. When analyzed later, a missense DCLRE1C variant was found to be linked to TCR beta V- and J-gene trimming.

The germline gives CDR1 LGHNA, CDR2 YNFKEQ. The length of the CDR3 is 13 residues. V shed 2 bases and J shed 8 bases, with 10 bases lying between them. PCR amplification relied on 60 Vbeta primers (plus 13 Jbeta primers). Data came from immunoSEQ multiplex PCR; TCRdb stores just in-frame clones and leaves some out. The data hold roughly 200,000 clones, with more than 65% observed a single time. The chain carries TRBV4-2 and TRBJ2-1; perhaps TRBD1 as D (5 bases). This clonotype was obtained from a female donor in good health and CMV-seronegative. The sequenced sample consisted of PBMCs. DNA for the CDR3: TGTGCCAGCAGCCAACGAGAAGGGGATGAGCAGTTCTTC. This codes for CASSQREGDEQFF.